Listed below are T cell receptor beta chains from one sample, sequenced in a study of OX40 agonist ivuxolimab in advanced cancers. TCRdb's copy holds only in-frame clones and misses some; the assay was immunoSEQ multiplex PCR. The table has about 100,000 clones, approximately 90% seen once. Source: CD4+ or CD8+ T cells sorted from blood, taken in a trial of the OX40 agonist ivuxolimab. The source of these receptors is an adult with an advanced solid tumor such as melanoma, head and neck, liver or kidney cancer. CDR3s include the opening cysteine and the closing phenylalanine or tryptophan. A D gene is named only where the DNA matches it firmly. Where a row states a size, it is once, few, many or the class of an expanded clone; other rows omit it.

J gene	D gene	clone size	V gene	CDR3 DNA	CDR3 protein
TRBJ1-4	.	.	TRBV5-1	TGCGCCAGCAGCTTGTCGGTGAATGAAAAACTGTTTTTT	CASSLSVNEKLFF
TRBJ1-3	.	.	TRBV19	TGTGCCAGTTACGATCCCTGGCCTGGAAACACCATATATTTT	CASYDPWPGNTIYF
TRBJ2-7	.	few	TRBV27	TGTGCCAGCACTGGTGCTCGGGACTCTATCACCTACGAGCAGTACTTC	CASTGARDSITYEQYF
TRBJ2-5	TRBD1	.	TRBV6-6	TGTGCCAGCAGTTCTCCGAGACAGGGTTCGGAGACCCAGTACTTC	CASSSPRQGSETQYF
TRBJ2-7	.	.	TRBV11-2	TGTGCCAGCAGCTTGGTTGAGCAGTACTTC	CASSLVEQYF
TRBJ2-3	.	.	TRBV7-2	TGTGCCAGCAGCTTAGTGGGAGGGGGGGGCACAGATACGCAGTATTTT	CASSLVGGGGTDTQYF
TRBJ2-1	.	once	TRBV27	TGTGCCAGCAGTTACGGTGGGGGGTGGGGGAATGAGCAGTTCTTC	CASSYGGGWGNEQFF
TRBJ2-7	TRBD1	.	TRBV19	TGTGCCACAACCCCGGGACAGGGCTACGAGCAGTACTTC	CATTPGQGYEQYF
TRBJ2-7	TRBD2	.	TRBV28	TGTGCCAGCAGTGGTGGGAGGGGAATGAGCTCCTACGAGCAGTACTTC	CASSGGRGMSSYEQYF
TRBJ2-3	.	few	TRBV28	TGTGCCAGCACCGACGGAGGGGGGAAAGATACGCAGTATTTT	CASTDGGGKDTQYF
TRBJ2-2	TRBD2	.	TRBV5-1	TGCGCCAGCAGCTTGGGACTAGCGGGAGTGTATACCGGGGAGCTGTTTTTT	CASSLGLAGVYTGELFF
TRBJ2-7	.	.	TRBV20-1	TGCAGTGTCGGCTACTCCTACGAGCAGTACTTC	CSVGYSYEQYF
TRBJ1-2	.	.	TRBV11-2	TGTGCCAGCAGCTTAGGGACATCCCGGGCCTCTGTCTATGGCTACACCTTC	CASSLGTSRASVYGYTF
TRBJ2-1	TRBD2	.	TRBV6-1	TGTGCCAGCAGTGAAGGAACTAGCGGGAGGGGTAATGAGCAGTTCTTC	CASSEGTSGRGNEQFF
TRBJ1-2	TRBD1	.	TRBV7-9	TGTGCCAGCTCTGAAGGGCAGGGGGTTAACTATGGCTACACCTTC	CASSEGQGVNYGYTF
TRBJ1-1	.	.	TRBV7-7	TGTGCTAGCAGCCTGGATTCGGGGAGCACTGAAGCTTTCTTT	CASSLDSGSTEAFF
TRBJ1-5	.	.	TRBV19	TGTGCCAGTAACCCTGACAGGTCTCAGCCCCAGCATTTT	CASNPDRSQPQHF
TRBJ1-4	TRBD1	.	TRBV6-1	TGTGCCAGCAGTGAGGGACAGCGACAGGAGGGGTTTTTT	CASSEGQRQEGFF
TRBJ2-7	TRBD2	once	TRBV11-2	TGTGCCAGCAGCTTAATGGGAGGGCCATGGGAGCAGTACTTC	CASSLMGGPWEQYF
TRBJ2-1	.	.	TRBV6-4	TGTGCCAGCAGTGACTCGCAGGCAGGCTCGTACAATGAGCAGTTCTTC	CASSDSQAGSYNEQFF
TRBJ2-3	TRBD2	.	TRBV15	TGTGCCACCAGCGGGAGGGCCGGCACAGATACGCAGTATTTT	CATSGRAGTDTQYF
TRBJ2-5	TRBD1	.	TRBV5-1	TGCGCCAGCAGCTTGGCCGGACAGGGCGGTTTAGAGACCCAGTACTTC	CASSLAGQGGLETQYF
TRBJ1-2	TRBD1	.	TRBV2	TGTGCCAGCGTACAGGGGGTGAACTATGGCTACACCTTC	CASVQGVNYGYTF
TRBJ2-7	.	.	TRBV5-1	TGCGCCAGCAGCCTCTACGGAGGAGACGAGCAGTACTTC	CASSLYGGDEQYF
TRBJ2-7	.	once	TRBV27	TGTGCCAGCAGTTTAAGGGGATCCGAGCAGTACTTC	CASSLRGSEQYF
TRBJ1-3	.	once	TRBV2	TGTGCCAGCAGTCCCTTATCTGGGGGAAACACCATATATTTT	CASSPLSGGNTIYF